The next 18 T cell receptor beta chains were all read from a single sample in a study of blood T cells in healthy people across ages. A sample-barcoded 5' primer and a J-beta primer mix were used in a second PCR of roughly 7 to 12 cycles. TCRdb analysed the 5' RACE reads with MiXCR anew, one entry per CDR3 protein. This table holds some 1.5 million distinct CDR3 sequences, 35% to 45% found once. Sequencing was carried out using blood. These receptors were taken from a woman between 18 and 29 years old in good health.

The chain carries TRBV7-9 and TRBJ2-7, with D possibly TRBD1 on 6 matching bases. The CDR3 sequence is 15 residues long. Germline lookup yields CDR1 SEHNR and CDR2 FQNEAQ (reference sequence). V was clipped by 5 bases and J by 2 bases, with 16 bases between them. CDR3 in amino acids: CASSHPDSATYEQYF. CDR3 sequence (DNA): TGTGCCAGCAGCCACCCGGACAGCGCGACCTACGAGCAGTACTTC.

This clonotype was found a few times. This chain links TRBV6-2 or TRBV6-3 with TRBJ1-2; no firm D call. Trimming pared 6 bases from V and 4 bases from J, leaving 12 bases between. Germline values: CDR1 MNHEY, CDR2 SVGEGT. This CDR3 is 13 amino acids long. CDR3 DNA: TGTGCCAGCAGCCGAGCGGGGAGCTATGGCTACACCTTC. Protein: CASSRAGSYGYTF.

The J gene is TRBJ1-4, the V gene TRBV5-1; D perhaps matches TRBD1 (5 bases). V gave up 0 bases and J gave up 8 bases, with 14 bases separating them. Per the germline V gene, CDR1 is SGHRS and CDR2 is YFSETQ. This CDR3 is 15 amino acids long. The CDR3: CASSLDGTSGEKLFF. CDR3 nucleotides: TGCGCCAGCAGCTTGGACGGGACCTCGGGCGAAAAACTGTTTTTT.

Regarding this clonotype: A junction end diverges from the germline sequence, so it may reflect a read error. The rearrangement links TRBV10-3 to TRBJ2-3; 13 positions agree with TRBD2. The CDR3 is made up of 14 amino acids. Germline CDR1 is ENHRY and CDR2 is SYGVKD. In DNA, the CDR3 is TGTGCCATCAAGACTAGCGGGGGGACAGGTACGCAGTATTTT. This codes for CAIKTSGGTGTQYF.

This rearrangement joins TRBV3-1 to TRBJ1-6; D gene uncertain. CDR3 length equals 17 residues. Germline assignment: CDR1 LGHDT and CDR2 YNNKEL (reference sequence). The V end was cut by 4 bases, the J end by 0 bases, with 13 bases between. The CDR3 DNA follows: TGTGCCAGCAGCCCCCTAAGTAGGAGCTCCTATAATTCACCCCTCCACTTT. Its translation is CASSPLSRSSYNSPLHF.

J is TRBJ2-5 and V is TRBV15; tentatively, D is TRBD1 (6 bases). The DNA end favors TRBJ2-7, so the J call may be wrong. CDR1 and CDR2 (germline): LNHNV, YYDKDF (reference sequence). This CDR3 region has 16 residues. CDR3 residues: CATSRHPTDSNYEQYF. The CDR3 DNA follows: TGTGCCACCAGCAGACACCCTACGGACAGTAACTACGAGCAGTACTTC.

This clonotype was seen more than once but under ten times. This rearrangement joins TRBV2 to TRBJ1-5, with D possibly TRBD1 on 5 matching bases. Per the germline V gene, CDR1 is SNHLY and CDR2 is FYNNEI. The ends were cut back, 6 bases at V and 2 bases at J, with 17 bases in the middle. The CDR3 is 16 residues long. This chain's CDR3 is CASRGFGGFGNQPQHF. As DNA, the CDR3 is TGTGCCAGCAGGGGCTTTGGGGGGTTCGGCAATCAGCCCCAGCATTTT.

This clonotype was seen a few times. A read error may account for a junction end that differs from germline. V usage is TRBV10-3 and J usage is TRBJ2-3; no clear D gene. The CDR3 runs to 14 residues. CDR1 and CDR2 (germline): ENHRY, SYGVKD. As DNA, the CDR3 is TGTGCCGTCAGTGAGTCGAGAAACACAGATACGCAGTATTTT. It encodes CAVSESRNTDTQYF.

The chain joins TRBV10-3 to TRBJ2-1; the match to TRBD2 covers 11 bases. Germline trimming cut 4 bases from V and 12 bases from J; bases unmatched to any gene: 2. Germline V gene lookup returns CDR1 ENHRY and CDR2 SYGVKD. The CDR3 has 12 amino acids. In DNA form, the CDR3 reads TGTGCCATCAGTGGCCTAGCGGGGGGGCAGTTCTTC. This gives the protein CAISGLAGGQFF.

To note about this clonotype: A much larger clonotype is one base distant, so this may be a read error. This chain connects TRBV6-2 or TRBV6-3 to TRBJ2-7; D might be TRBD1 (6 bases). In germline, CDR1 is MNHEY, CDR2 SVGEGT. The ends were cut back, 11 bases at V and 0 bases at J, with 17 bases in the middle. The CDR3 extends over 14 amino acids. The DNA of the CDR3 is TGTGCCTGCAACCTACCGGGACACTCCTACGAGCAGTACTTC. Its translation is CACNLPGHSYEQYF.

V and J are TRBV20-1 and TRBJ2-7; the D is unclear. The CDR3 consists of 13 residues. V lost 2 bases and J 2 bases, leaving 10 bases between the germline ends. Germline V CDR1 and CDR2: DFQATT, SNEGSKA (reference sequence). CDR3 residues: CSARNVQTYEQYF. In nucleotides, the CDR3 is TGCAGTGCTAGAAATGTGCAGACCTACGAGCAGTACTTC.

This chain joins TRBV7-8 and TRBJ2-3, with 12 bases aligning to TRBD1. With 4 bases clipped from V and 0 bases from J, the junction kept 14 bases outside the gene matches. There are 20 residues in the CDR3. Germline assignment: CDR1 SGHVS and CDR2 FQNEAQ. The DNA for the CDR3 is TGTGCCAGCAGCTACCCCGGGACAGGGGGCACCCTTATGAGCACAGATACGCAGTATTTT. Translation gives CASSYPGTGGTLMSTDTQYF.

V is TRBV28 and J is TRBJ2-1, with TRBD2 identical over 11 bases. Germline-derived CDR1 and CDR2 are MDHEN and SYDVKM. V lost 6 bases, J lost 0 bases, and 13 bases stayed unmatched. The CDR3 contains 19 residues. DNA of the CDR3: TGTGCCAGCAGGCGCGGGACTAGCGGACCTGAAAGCTCCTACAATGAGCAGTTCTTC. Protein: CASRRGTSGPESSYNEQFF.

As to this clonotype: A much larger clone is a single base away; this may be a read error. The chain has TRBV15 and TRBJ2-7, with D possibly TRBD1 on 6 matching bases. The CDR3 extends over 16 amino acids. The germline V and J ends were trimmed by 5 bases and 7 bases, with 24 bases remaining between them. Germline loops: CDR1 LNHNV, CDR2 YYDKDF (reference sequence). The CDR3 nucleotides read TGTGCCACCAGCCAGATAAGCAGGGGCACCTACAATGAGCAGTACTTC. Encoded protein: CATSQISRGTYNEQYF.

This clonotype was recorded a few times. This rearrangement joins TRBV2 to TRBJ1-1; D not resolved. Trimming cost V 1 base and J 10 bases, with 7 bases left between them. Germline CDR1 is SNHLY and CDR2 is FYNNEI. The CDR3 consists of 11 residues. This CDR3 is CASSEGTVAFF. The CDR3 DNA is TGTGCCAGCAGTGAAGGTACGGTAGCTTTCTTT.

In this sample, this clonotype turned up a few times. V and J are TRBV12-3 or TRBV12-4 and TRBJ2-1; D may match TRBD1 or TRBD2 (5 bases each). This CDR3 comprises 14 residues. Deletions cut 5 bases from V and 6 bases from J, with 14 bases between. The CDR3 region is CASSQNTGTNEQFF. The CDR3 nucleotides are TGTGCCAGCAGTCAAAACACGGGGACCAATGAGCAGTTCTTC.

The chain is built from TRBV4-2 and TRBJ2-7; D may be TRBD1 (6 bases). Between the trimmed V and J ends, which lost 5 bases and 5 bases, there was a span of 19 bases. The CDR3 spans 15 residues. The germline CDR1 and CDR2 sequences are LGHNA and YNFKEQ. CDR3: CASSLGGSGLDEQYF. The CDR3 region has the DNA TGTGCCAGCAGCTTAGGGGGATCAGGTTTGGACGAGCAGTACTTC.

The chain has TRBV6-2 or TRBV6-3 and TRBJ2-1, with D possibly matching TRBD1 (6 bases). Trimming removed 6 bases at V and 3 bases at J, with 12 bases between. The length of the CDR3 is 14 residues. The germline gives CDR1 MNHEY, CDR2 SVGEGT. Here the CDR3 reads CASSFTGNYNEQFF. For the CDR3, the DNA is TGTGCCAGCAGCTTCACAGGGAACTACAATGAGCAGTTCTTC.